This entry lists 30 T cell receptor beta chains sequenced from one sample in a study of shared clonotypes between healthy human individuals. TCRdb's table, derived via immunoSEQ multiplex PCR, lists solely in-frame clones and lacks some. The repertoire holds nearly 750,000 clones, just under 75% seen once, with about 1.7% in the top ten. Sequencing was performed on memory CD4+ T cells sorted from blood. The subset is: CD45RA-negative fraction. The receptors originated from a woman aged 30 to 39 in good health.

The chain has TRBV5-1 and TRBJ1-6; weak D call: TRBD1 (5 bases). The V end was cut by 4 bases, the J end by 5 bases, with 13 bases between. The germline V gene encodes CDR1 SGHRS and CDR2 YFSETQ. The CDR3 length is 15 residues. This chain's CDR3 is CASSLRSGDNSPLHF. CDR3 bases: TGCGCCAGCAGCCTGCGCTCGGGGGATAATTCACCCCTCCACTTT.

As concerns this clone: A much bigger clone sits one base away, suggesting this may be a read error. Here the CDR3 reads CASSLDQETQYF. For the CDR3, the DNA is TGTGCCAGCAGCTTAGACCAAGAGACCCAGTACTTC. The rearrangement uses TRBV7-6 and TRBJ2-5; D remains unclear. Per the germline V gene, CDR1 is SGHVS and CDR2 is FNYEAQ. The ends were cut back, 1 base at V and 0 bases at J, with 0 bases in the middle. This CDR3 is built from 12 residues. The whole variable domain, filled in from reference TRBV7-6 and TRBJ2-5, reads GAGVSQSPRYKVTKRGQDVALRCDPISGHVSLYWYRQALGQGPEFLTYFNYEAQQDKSGLPNDRFSAERPEGSISTLTIQRTEQRDSAMYRCASSLDQETQYFGPGTRLLVL.

V is TRBV7-2 and J is TRBJ1-1; D is ambiguous. This CDR3 contains 17 residues. The V end was cut by 4 bases, the J end by 0 bases, with 18 bases between. Germline CDR1 and CDR2: SGHTA and FQGNSA. The CDR3 here is CASSSSLTSTLNTEAFF. The CDR3 DNA follows: TGTGCCAGCAGCTCCTCCCTAACCTCGACGCTGAACACTGAAGCTTTCTTT. The full variable domain, in which reference TRBV7-2 and TRBJ1-1 provide the parts outside the CDR3, is GAGVSQSPSNKVTEKGKDVELRCDPISGHTALYWYRQSLGQGLEFLIYFQGNSAPDKSGLPSDRFSAERTGGSVSTLTIQRTQQEDSAVYLCASSSSLTSTLNTEAFFGQGTRLTVV.

This clone occurred once. The chain joins TRBV19 to TRBJ2-3, with 7 nucleotides matching TRBD2. The length of the CDR3 is 15 residues. V lost 5 bases and J lost 0; bases outside the gene matches: 5. Germline assignment: CDR1 LNHDA and CDR2 SQIVND (reference sequence). CDR3 DNA sequence: TGTGCCAGTAGTGACCAAGCGGGAAGCACAGATACGCAGTATTTT. The encoded protein is CASSDQAGSTDTQYF.

The rearrangement uses TRBV27 and TRBJ1-5; D might be TRBD1 (6 bases). From germline, CDR1 is MNHEY and CDR2 SMNVEV (reference sequence). The length of the CDR3 is 13 residues. The germline V and J ends were trimmed by 7 bases and 5 bases, with 12 bases remaining between them. CDR3 bases: TGTGCCAGCAAGTTTGGGGGGCATCAGCCCCAGCATTTT. Its translation: CASKFGGHQPQHF.

The gene calls are TRBV12-5 and TRBJ2-5; 9 bases line up with TRBD2. Germline lookup yields CDR1 LGHNT and CDR2 FRNRAP. The length of the CDR3 is 16 residues. With V trimmed by 4 bases and J by 4 bases, 10 bases remained unmatched. In nucleotides, the CDR3 is TGTGCTAGTGGTTACGGGGTAGCGGGAGAGGGAGAGACCCAGTACTTC. This codes for CASGYGVAGEGETQYF.

The rearrangement uses TRBV5-6 and TRBJ2-7, with unresolved D. Trimming shortened V by 8 bases and J by 2 bases, and 5 bases separated the two germline ends. The length of the CDR3 is 10 residues. Germline-derived CDR1 and CDR2 are SGHDT and YYEEEE. CDR3 sequence reads: CASETYEQYF. CDR3 coding DNA: TGTGCCAGTGAAACCTACGAGCAGTACTTC.

V usage is TRBV6-4 and J usage is TRBJ2-3, with 7 bases fitting TRBD1. The CDR3 runs to 15 residues. Per the germline V gene, CDR1 is MRHNA and CDR2 is SNTAGT. V was pared by 5 bases and J by 2 bases, with 7 bases of the junction left unmatched. CDR3 DNA sequence: TGTGCCAGCAGTCCCGGGACAGTCGCCACAGATACGCAGTATTTT. Its translation is CASSPGTVATDTQYF.

There are a few counts of this clone. The rearrangement uses TRBV5-1 and TRBJ2-5; a possible D gene is TRBD2 (6 bases). V gave up 4 bases and J gave up 2 bases, with 12 bases separating them. The CDR3 has 14 amino acids. Germline CDR1 reads SGHRS; CDR2 reads YFSETQ. CDR3 in amino acids: CASSPGAGQETQYF. The CDR3 bases are TGCGCCAGCAGCCCTGGGGCGGGGCAAGAGACCCAGTACTTC.

The chain carries TRBV18 and TRBJ2-7, with TRBD1 matching over 9 bases. There are 15 residues in the CDR3. With 3 bases clipped from V and 7 bases from J, the junction kept 10 bases outside the gene matches. CDR1 and CDR2 (germline): KGHSH, LQKENI. The CDR3 protein is CASSPPGQGLFEQYF. In nucleotides, the CDR3 is TGTGCCAGCTCACCTCCGGGACAGGGTCTGTTTGAGCAGTACTTC.

The chain has TRBV5-1 and TRBJ2-7; 8 positions agree with TRBD2. The germline gives CDR1 SGHRS, CDR2 YFSETQ. V trimming: 3 bases; J trimming: 13 bases; junction bases outside the gene matches: 9. The CDR3 contains 12 residues. This CDR3 is CASSSQAGGFYF. For the CDR3, the DNA is TGCGCCAGCAGCTCACAGGCGGGGGGCTTTTACTTC.

The chain uses TRBV6-1 and TRBJ2-4; either TRBD1 or TRBD2 may fit D (5 bases each). Trimming left V 6 bases short and J 4 bases short, with 16 bases between. Per germline, CDR1 MNHNS and CDR2 SASEGT. The length of the CDR3 is 15 residues. The CDR3, as DNA: TGTGCCAGCAGGCCTGGGACGGCCAGTAAAAACATTCAGTACTTC. Its translation: CASRPGTASKNIQYF.

Regarding this clone: This sample also contains other DNA sequences that code for the same CDR3. V usage is TRBV2 and J usage is TRBJ2-1; no definite D call. Looked up from germline, CDR1 is SNHLY and CDR2 is FYNNEI. CDR3 size: 11 residues. V was cut by 6 bases and J by 4 bases, with 4 bases left in between. CDR3 residues: CASRSYNEQFF. DNA of the CDR3: TGTGCCAGCAGGTCGTACAATGAGCAGTTCTTC.

The genes are TRBV7-8 and TRBJ2-7, with a tentative D call TRBD2 (6 bases). V lost 1 base and J 3 bases, leaving 13 bases between the germline ends. The CDR3 is made up of 15 amino acids. Germline CDR1 is SGHVS and CDR2 is FQNEAQ. CDR3 in amino acids: CASSLEAGTGYEQYF. CDR3 nucleotide sequence: TGTGCCAGCAGCTTAGAAGCAGGGACTGGCTACGAGCAGTACTTC.

The gene calls are TRBV10-2 and TRBJ1-5; 11 bases agree with TRBD1. The CDR3 has 15 amino acids. The V and J ends lost 4 bases and 6 bases, in that order; junction bases with no gene match: 5. Germline CDR1 and CDR2: WSHSY and SAAADI. CDR3 protein: CASSVNGQGAQPQHF. CDR3 sequence (DNA): TGCGCCAGCAGTGTCAATGGACAGGGGGCTCAGCCCCAGCATTTT.

V and J are TRBV18 and TRBJ1-2, with TRBD1 as a possible D gene (5 bases). Germline values: CDR1 KGHSH, CDR2 LQKENI. CDR3 length: 14 amino acids. V dropped 6 bases and J dropped 3 bases, with 14 bases sitting between them. The DNA of the CDR3 is TGTGCCAGCTCGCCCGGGACTGCACACTATGGCTACACCTTC. It yields the protein CASSPGTAHYGYTF.

The genes are TRBV12-5 and TRBJ2-1, with TRBD2 matching 13 bases. The CDR3 spans 16 residues. V lost 0 bases to trimming and J lost 5 bases; unmatched junction nucleotides: 1. Germline CDR1 is LGHNT and CDR2 is FRNRAP. CDR3 sequence (DNA): TGTGCTAGTGGTTTGGTACTAGCGGGAGGGCACAATGAGCAGTTCTTC. Amino acids: CASGLVLAGGHNEQFF.

This chain uses TRBV28 with TRBJ2-7; D perhaps matches TRBD1 (5 bases). The CDR3 has 12 residues. CDR1 is MDHEN, CDR2 SYDVKM, per germline. Trimming removed 10 bases from V and 0 bases from J, with 10 bases in between. The CDR3 sequence is CAIKGLSYEQYF. CDR3 DNA sequence: TGTGCCATCAAGGGGCTCTCCTACGAGCAGTACTTC.

The CDR3 bases are TGTGCCAGCAGCCCCCGCGGGACAGCAATCAACGAGCAGTACTTC. Its protein is CASSPRGTAINEQYF. The rearrangement links TRBV14 to TRBJ2-5; D is possibly TRBD1 (7 bases). The closer fit of TRBJ2-7 to the DNA end suggests the J call may be wrong. CDR3 size: 15 residues. In germline, CDR1 is SGHDN, CDR2 FVKESK.

The CDR3 DNA reads as TGCAGCGTTTCGGTCCAGGAAGGACTAGCGCGCCTCAATGAGCAGTTCTTC. Its protein is CSVSVQEGLARLNEQFF. The chain is built from TRBV29-1 and TRBJ2-1; TRBD2 agrees at 9 bases. CDR3 size: 17 residues. The V gene end was trimmed by 5 bases and the J gene end by 6 bases; junction bases not matched to a gene: 17. Germline CDR1 and CDR2: SQVTM and ANQGSEA.

The genes are TRBV6-6 and TRBJ1-1; D is unclear. V was cut by 3 bases and J by 0 bases, with 8 bases left in between. Germline CDR1 and CDR2: MNHNY and SVGAGI (reference sequence). The CDR3 is made up of 14 amino acids. The CDR3 spells CASSYLDMNTEAFF. Written as DNA, the CDR3 is TGTGCCAGCAGTTATCTTGACATGAACACTGAAGCTTTCTTT.

V gene TRBV2 combines with J gene TRBJ1-1; 9 bases align to TRBD1. The ends lost 7 bases at V and 4 bases at J; junction bases unmatched: 7. This CDR3 comprises 14 residues. The germline V gene has CDR1 SNHLY and CDR2 FYNNEI. CDR3 region: CASTGQGMGTEAFF. CDR3 DNA: TGTGCCAGCACCGGACAGGGGATGGGCACTGAAGCTTTCTTT.

The CDR3 sequence is CASSRNTLRRQLANYGYTF. CDR3 coding DNA: TGTGCCAGCAGCCGAAACACACTCAGACGACAATTAGCTAACTATGGCTACACCTTC. The chain carries TRBV11-2 and TRBJ1-2, with no clear D. The V and J ends lost 5 bases and 0 bases respectively, with 25 bases between them. Germline lookup yields CDR1 SGHAT and CDR2 FQNNGV. This CDR3 region has 19 residues.

This clone was detected many times. Other nucleotide sequences from this sample produce the same CDR3. The chain joins TRBV6-6 to TRBJ2-3; no firm D call. Germline CDR1 is MNHNY and CDR2 is SVGAGI (reference sequence). The CDR3 sequence is 13 residues long. With 5 bases removed from V and 1 base from J, the gap between germline ends came to 7 bases. The CDR3 DNA reads as TGTGCCAGCAGTGGCACAGGCACAGATACGCAGTATTTT. Its translation is CASSGTGTDTQYF.

The V call is TRBV7-2, the J call TRBJ2-2; no clear D gene. The V gene's germline CDR1 is SGHTA and CDR2 FQGNSA. The CDR3 spans 15 residues. Trimming took off 2 bases at V and 2 bases at J, with 9 bases between the two ends. The chain's CDR3 is CASSLIITNTGELFF. CDR3 DNA sequence: TGTGCCAGCAGCTTAATTATCACCAACACCGGGGAGCTGTTTTTT.

This sequence joins TRBV10-3 and TRBJ1-2, with 10 bases lining up with TRBD1. This CDR3 comprises 15 residues. CDR1 and CDR2 (germline): ENHRY, SYGVKD. J lost 6 bases, V lost 0 bases, and 4 bases had no gene match. In nucleotides, the CDR3 is TGTGCCATCAGTGAGTCGACAGGGGGCGCGAATGGCTACACCTTC. This encodes CAISESTGGANGYTF.

This chain's CDR3 is CASSEISLAGLSYNEQFF. The CDR3 DNA is TGCGCCAGCAGTGAGATCTCCCTAGCGGGCCTCTCCTACAATGAGCAGTTCTTC. This sequence joins TRBV10-2 and TRBJ2-1, with TRBD2 matching 8 bases. The V gene end was trimmed by 2 bases and the J gene end by 0 bases; junction bases not matched to a gene: 9. The germline CDR1 and CDR2 sequences are WSHSY and SAAADI. The CDR3 runs 18 residues.

The chain uses TRBV11-2 and TRBJ1-1, with D tentatively TRBD1 (5 bases). This CDR3 region has 12 residues. The germline CDR1 and CDR2 sequences are SGHAT and FQNNGV. The germline V and J ends were trimmed by 0 bases and 8 bases, with 7 bases remaining between them. This chain's CDR3 is CASSLDQGEAFF. The CDR3 DNA reads as TGTGCCAGCAGCTTAGATCAGGGAGAAGCTTTCTTT.

The chain links TRBV5-1 to TRBJ2-7, with TRBD2 matching 9 bases. This CDR3 is built from 14 residues. The junction had 6 bases not matched to a gene; V was cut back by 1 base and J by 7 bases. CDR1 and CDR2 from the germline V gene are SGHRS and YFSETQ. The CDR3 is CASSLLREGREQYF. CDR3 bases: TGCGCCAGCAGCTTGCTGCGGGAGGGCCGGGAGCAGTACTTC. Variable domain in full (rest from reference TRBV5-1 and TRBJ2-7): KAGVTQTPRYLIKTRGQQVTLSCSPISGHRSVSWYQQTPGQGLQFLFEYFSETQRNKGNFPGRFSGRQFSNSRSEMNVSTLELGDSALYLCASSLLREGREQYFGPGTRLTVT.

The chain recombines TRBV6-4 with TRBJ2-2; tentative D call: TRBD2 (6 bases). Trimming pared 0 bases from V and 5 bases from J, leaving 22 bases between. This CDR3 is built from 19 residues. CDR1 is MRHNA and CDR2 is SNTAGT in the germline V gene. This CDR3 is CASSDSYFHGGTGTGELFF. The DNA for the CDR3 is TGTGCCAGCAGTGACTCGTATTTTCATGGCGGGACGGGGACCGGGGAGCTGTTTTTT.